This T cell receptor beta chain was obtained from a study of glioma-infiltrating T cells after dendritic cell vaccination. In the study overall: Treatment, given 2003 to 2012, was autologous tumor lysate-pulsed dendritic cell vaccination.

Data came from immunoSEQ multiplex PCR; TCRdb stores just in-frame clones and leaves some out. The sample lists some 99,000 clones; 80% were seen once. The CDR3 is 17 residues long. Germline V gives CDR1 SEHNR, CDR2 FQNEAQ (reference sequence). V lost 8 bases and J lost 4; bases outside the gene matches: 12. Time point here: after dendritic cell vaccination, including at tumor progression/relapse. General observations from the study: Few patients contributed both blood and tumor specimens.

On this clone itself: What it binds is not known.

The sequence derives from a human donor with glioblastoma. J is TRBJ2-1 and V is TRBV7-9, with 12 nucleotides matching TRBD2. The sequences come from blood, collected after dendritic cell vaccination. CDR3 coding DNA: TGTGCCAGCGAGCACTGGGCTAGCGGGAGGGGTTACAATGAGCAGTTCTTC. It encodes CASEHWASGRGYNEQFF.